This T cell receptor beta chain derives from a study of blood T cell repertoires in COVID-19. Looking at the study overall: COVID-19 samples from acute and convalescent phases originated in the United States, Italy and Spain. From T cells, B-cell-depleted T cells, or PBMCs came the material, which was cDNA or gDNA.

The germline V gene encodes CDR1 SGDLS and CDR2 YYNGEE. This CDR3 comprises 15 residues. The V end was cut by 0 bases, the J end by 1 base, with 10 bases between. How the authors handled the data: From reference gene primer amplification, estimates of nucleated cell counts were derived. Measured with immunoSEQ multiplex PCR; TCRdb has only the in-frame clones, and not every one. Clone size and the V and J calls come from that table; the DNA yielded D and trimming. The sample gives 150,000 to 190,000 clones, roughly 80% of which show up once; 3.7% is in the top ten. This clonotype was sampled from an elderly woman with acute or convalescent COVID-19. This chain uses TRBV9 with TRBJ1-1; no reliable D call. Sequenced: peripheral blood. The CDR3 DNA follows: TGTGCCAGCAGCGTAGAAGGCAGGCGGAACACTGAAGCTTTCTTT. It encodes CASSVEGRRNTEAFF. The full variable domain, its missing parts supplied by reference TRBV9 and TRBJ1-1, is DSGVTQTPKHLITATGQRVTLRCSPRSGDLSVYWYQQSLDQGLQFLIQYYNGEERAKGNILERFSAQQFPDLHSELNLSSLELGDSALYFCASSVEGRRNTEAFFGQGTRLTVV.